Listed below are T cell receptor beta chains from one sample, sequenced in a study of cytomegalovirus exposure and HLA in healthy donors. Produced via immunoSEQ multiplex PCR; TCRdb's table is partial and in-frame only. The table has roughly 250,000 clones, over 70% seen once; the top ten hold roughly 0.31%. Sequencing was carried out using PBMCs. These receptors all stem from a girl aged 2-9 years in good health and CMV-seronegative. Both conserved end residues are part of each CDR3. The order of the fields is D gene, J gene, V gene, clone size, CDR3 length, CDR3 DNA, CDR3 protein. The D gene is left open where the match is weak. Clone size is stated in some rows and not others, as once, few, many or a class when expanded.

NA	TRBJ2-1	TRBV18	once	14	TGTGCCAGCTCACTTATGACAGATTACAATGAGCAGTTCTTC	CASSLMTDYNEQFF
TRBD1	TRBJ2-1	TRBV19	NA	14	TGTGCCAGTAGTATCATACAGGGGAACAATGAGCAGTTCTTC	CASSIIQGNNEQFF
TRBD1	TRBJ1-1	TRBV30	NA	15	TGTGCCTGGAGTGGGGGGACAGGAATGAACACTGAAGCTTTCTTT	CAWSGGTGMNTEAFF
NA	TRBJ1-5	TRBV28	NA	12	TGTGCCAGCAACGTACCGGGGGAGCCCCAGCATTTT	CASNVPGEPQHF
TRBD2	TRBJ2-2	TRBV10-3	NA	16	TGTGCCATCGGTATGATTAGCGGGACGAACACCGGGGAGCTGTTTTTT	CAIGMISGTNTGELFF
TRBD2	TRBJ2-1	TRBV6-5	NA	16	TGTGCCAGCAGTTACGGGAGTCTAGCGGGAGGCAATGAGCAGTTCTTC	CASSYGSLAGGNEQFF
TRBD2	TRBJ2-7	TRBV7-9	few	16	TGTGCCAGCAGCTCAGGGGGACTAGCGGGTTCCCTTGCCAAGTACTTC	CASSSGGLAGSLAKYF
NA	TRBJ1-1	TRBV30	NA	14	TGTGCCTGGAGTGAGGGACTTCCGAACACTGAAGCTTTCTTT	CAWSEGLPNTEAFF
TRBD1	TRBJ1-1	TRBV19	NA	15	TGTGCCAGTAGTATGGATCCGGGACAGCGCACTGAAGCTTTCTTT	CASSMDPGQRTEAFF
TRBD1	TRBJ2-5	TRBV29-1	NA	13	TGCAGCGTTGGAGGACAGGGGGCGCGGGAGCAGTACTTC	CSVGGQGAREQYF
NA	TRBJ1-4	TRBV7-9	NA	15	TGTGCCAGCAGGGGTAACGTTGGCGCGGGGGAAAAACTGTTTTTT	CASRGNVGAGEKLFF
TRBD2	TRBJ2-2	TRBV2	NA	16	TGTGCCAGCGTTGAAATAGCGGGCCCGAACACCGGGGAGCTGTTTTTT	CASVEIAGPNTGELFF
TRBD2	TRBJ2-3	TRBV7-6	NA	16	TGTGCCAGCAGCTCCCGACTAGCGGGAGGGGAGGATACGCAGTATTTT	CASSSRLAGGEDTQYF
TRBD2	TRBJ2-7	TRBV19	NA	17	TGTGCCAGTAGAACCCCCCCCGGGACTAGAGGATCCTACGAGCAGTACTTC	CASRTPPGTRGSYEQYF
TRBD1	TRBJ2-3	TRBV5-4	NA	16	TGTGCCAGCAGCCGCAGTCCGGGACAGGGCATAGATACGCAGTATTTT	CASSRSPGQGIDTQYF
NA	TRBJ1-2	TRBV28	NA	16	TGTGCCAGCAGTAACCGGAGACAGAGTATCGGGTATGGCTACACCTTC	CASSNRRQSIGYGYTF
NA	TRBJ2-7	TRBV5-6	NA	13	TGTGCCAGCAGCTTGGGCAGCTCCTACGAGCAGTACTTC	CASSLGSSYEQYF
NA	TRBJ2-1	TRBV30	few	14	TGTGCCTGGACCGGGACATCCTCCTACAATGAGCAGTTCTTC	CAWTGTSSYNEQFF
NA	TRBJ1-1	TRBV4-1	NA	15	TGCGCCAGCAGCCAAGAAGGACACCCGAACACTGAAGCTTTCTTT	CASSQEGHPNTEAFF
TRBD1	TRBJ2-7	TRBV5-6	NA	16	TGTGCCAGCAGCTTCGAACTGGGGCAGGGGGCCTACGAGCAGTACTTC	CASSFELGQGAYEQYF
TRBD2	TRBJ2-1	TRBV5-5	NA	15	TGTGCCAGCGTATTGGGACCTGGACTAGCCCATGAGCAGTTCTTC	CASVLGPGLAHEQFF
NA	TRBJ2-3	TRBV5-1	NA	15	TGCGCCAGCAGCGCCACGGGACATATCACAGATACGCAGTATTTT	CASSATGHITDTQYF
TRBD2	TRBJ2-5	TRBV27	NA	16	TGTGCCAGCAGTTTATTGGGTTATGGGGGGGAAGAGACCCAGTACTTC	CASSLLGYGGEETQYF
TRBD1	TRBJ2-1	TRBV7-3	NA	14	TGTGCCAGCAGCTTCGGGACAGGGAGGGATGAGCAGTTCTTC	CASSFGTGRDEQFF
NA	TRBJ2-5	TRBV29-1	NA	14	TGCAGCGGTGTCGCAGGGGCGGTACAAGAGACCCAGTACTTC	CSGVAGAVQETQYF